The clone carrying this TCR gamma chain has more than one count but fewer than ten. Its cognate antigen is unknown. It is likely a read error: a sequence one base away is far more abundant. The source of the sample is a study of gammadelta T cells in human blood. Per germline, CDR1 GITISATS and CDR2 ISYDGTV (reference sequence). The CDR3 is 15 amino acids. The junction had 2 bases not matched to a gene; V was cut back by 2 bases and J by 7 bases. TCRdb fed the RT-PCR reads into CATT to redo clone calling. The data show roughly 200 gamma-chain clones, 6% to 7.5% seen once. Findings and caveats of the study: Microbial exposure appeared to drive polyclonal γδ T cell expansion after birth.

This rearrangement joins TRGV9 to TRGJP. The receptor was derived from a human donor. Input material: Vgamma9Vdelta2 gamma-delta T cells from infant blood. In nucleotides, the CDR3 is TGTGCCTTGTGGGAGGGGGAGTTGGGCAAAAAAATCAAGGTATTT. Its translation is CALWEGELGKKIKVF.